Many counts were recorded for the clone carrying this T cell receptor beta chain. Its antigen is currently unknown. TCR beta cDNA was reverse-transcribed from about 500 ng of total RNA. The reaction used a constant-region primer and ProtoScript II reverse transcriptase. ARM-PCR, slightly modified, supplied the TCR beta libraries through three nested multiplex PCR rounds. With TRBV1-TRBV30 forward primers and a C-beta reverse primer, the first two PCR rounds were run for approximately 9 cycles each. One entry per CDR3 protein, called by TCRdb with MiXCR from the multiplex PCR reads. The table includes around 99,000 distinct CDR3 sequences, around 70% detected once. The source of the sample is a study of tumor-infiltrating lymphocytes in primary liver carcinoma. Study details: The tumors ranged from roughly 4 to 11 cm across and fell within stage T1-T3 N0M0. Findings and caveats of the study: Significantly larger top-250-clone fractions were found in tumors than in blood (p = 0.039).

V was pared by 4 bases and J by 11 bases, with 13 bases between. Germline lookup yields CDR1 SQVTM and CDR2 ANQGSEA. The CDR3 runs to 11 residues. For each extraction, RNA and DNA were obtained together from around 20-30 mg of unsorted bulk tissue. Infection with HBV was chronic in patients; they were treatment-naive. The specimen was tumor-adjacent normal liver tissue. This TCR came from a man in his forties or fifties with primary liver carcinoma and hepatitis B virus infection. The J gene is TRBJ2-3, the V gene TRBV29-1, with D possibly matching TRBD1 (5 bases). As DNA, the CDR3 is TGCAGCGTTGTTAGAATAGGACAGCAGTATTTT. Translation: CSVVRIGQQYF.